Listed below are T cell receptor beta chains from one sample, sequenced in a study of blood T cell repertoires in COVID-19. Produced via immunoSEQ multiplex PCR; TCRdb's table is partial and in-frame only. The sample holds under 300,000 clones; 85% are singletons and the top ten take roughly 14%. Source material: peripheral blood. The receptors were gathered from a human donor in a cohort sampled during active COVID-19. Both conserved end residues are part of each CDR3. A D gene is named only where the DNA matches it firmly. Clone sizes are given selectively: once, few, many, or a class where the clone is expanded.

v_call: TRBV4-1; j_call: TRBJ2-3; clone_size: -; d_call: -; cdr3_nt: TGCGCCAGCAGCCAAGCCACTGCCTCCGCCGCTAGCACAGATACGCAGTATTTT; cdr3_aa: CASSQATASAASTDTQYF
v_call: TRBV21-1; j_call: TRBJ2-7; clone_size: -; d_call: -; cdr3_nt: TGTGCCAGCAGCAAAGTGGTTATAAGCACGACCGACTTCTACGAGCAGTACTTC; cdr3_aa: CASSKVVISTTDFYEQYF
v_call: TRBV2; j_call: TRBJ2-3; clone_size: -; d_call: -; cdr3_nt: TGTGCCAGCACTAGGAGGGGCACAGATACGCAGTATTTT; cdr3_aa: CASTRRGTDTQYF
v_call: TRBV10-3; j_call: TRBJ2-7; clone_size: -; d_call: -; cdr3_nt: TGTGCCACCTATGAAGAGGGACATCTCTACGAGCAGTACTTC; cdr3_aa: CATYEEGHLYEQYF
v_call: TRBV29-1; j_call: TRBJ2-7; clone_size: -; d_call: -; cdr3_nt: TGCAGCGTCGCCGACAGTCCCTACGAGCAGTACTTC; cdr3_aa: CSVADSPYEQYF
v_call: TRBV24-1; j_call: TRBJ2-1; clone_size: -; d_call: TRBD2; cdr3_nt: TGTGCCACCAGTGATTCTAGCGGGAGCTCCTACAATGAGCAGTTCTTC; cdr3_aa: CATSDSSGSSYNEQFF
v_call: TRBV19; j_call: TRBJ1-1; clone_size: -; d_call: TRBD1; cdr3_nt: TGTGCCAGTAGTACCCGGACAGGGATGACTGAAGCTTTCTTT; cdr3_aa: CASSTRTGMTEAFF
v_call: TRBV7-8; j_call: TRBJ1-1; clone_size: -; d_call: -; cdr3_nt: TGTGCCAGCAGCTTAGACATCCGGGAAGGGGGCACTGAAGCTTTCTTT; cdr3_aa: CASSLDIREGGTEAFF
v_call: TRBV27; j_call: TRBJ1-4; clone_size: -; d_call: -; cdr3_nt: TGTGCCAGCAGTTTTATCAATGAAAAACTGTTTTTT; cdr3_aa: CASSFINEKLFF
v_call: TRBV6-5; j_call: TRBJ1-1; clone_size: -; d_call: TRBD1; cdr3_nt: TGTGCCAGCAGTTATCGGGGACAGCCGAACACTGAAGCTTTCTTT; cdr3_aa: CASSYRGQPNTEAFF
v_call: TRBV27; j_call: TRBJ1-5; clone_size: few; d_call: TRBD1; cdr3_nt: TGTGCCAGCGCCTCCGGGACAGGGGTTAATCAGCCCCAGCATTTT; cdr3_aa: CASASGTGVNQPQHF
v_call: TRBV9; j_call: TRBJ2-2; clone_size: -; d_call: -; cdr3_nt: TGTGCCAGCAGCACTGACTATCACAACACCGGGGAGCTGTTTTTT; cdr3_aa: CASSTDYHNTGELFF
v_call: TRBV11-3; j_call: TRBJ1-4; clone_size: once; d_call: TRBD1; cdr3_nt: TGTGCCAGCAGCCCCGGGACAGCCTCGTTCCCTAAGGGAAAACTGTTTTTT; cdr3_aa: CASSPGTASFPKGKLFF
v_call: TRBV6-5; j_call: TRBJ2-6; clone_size: -; d_call: -; cdr3_nt: TGTGCCAGCAGTCTAGGTCTTCCTGGGGCCAACGTCCTGACTTTC; cdr3_aa: CASSLGLPGANVLTF
v_call: TRBV29-1; j_call: TRBJ2-7; clone_size: -; d_call: TRBD2; cdr3_nt: TGCAGCGTCGGTACCGGGACTAGCGGCTACGAGCAGTACTTC; cdr3_aa: CSVGTGTSGYEQYF
v_call: TRBV2; j_call: TRBJ1-5; clone_size: -; d_call: TRBD1; cdr3_nt: TGTGCCAGCAGTGGGTCGGGACAGCCTAGCAATCAGCCCCAGCATTTT; cdr3_aa: CASSGSGQPSNQPQHF
v_call: TRBV18; j_call: TRBJ1-2; clone_size: -; d_call: -; cdr3_nt: TGTGCCAGCTCACCGCGGGACCGACCTAACTATGGCTACACCTTC; cdr3_aa: CASSPRDRPNYGYTF
v_call: TRBV25-1; j_call: TRBJ1-4; clone_size: -; d_call: TRBD1; cdr3_nt: TGTGCCAGCAGTGATCTTCAAACGGGACAGGTCGGGGGAAAACTGTTTTTT; cdr3_aa: CASSDLQTGQVGGKLFF
v_call: TRBV6-5; j_call: TRBJ2-5; clone_size: -; d_call: TRBD2; cdr3_nt: TGTGCCAGCAGGTTGGGACTAGCGAGGGAGACCCAGTACTTC; cdr3_aa: CASRLGLARETQYF
v_call: TRBV7-9; j_call: TRBJ1-3; clone_size: once; d_call: -; cdr3_nt: TGTGCCGGAGGGACCTCTGGAAACACCATATATTTT; cdr3_aa: CAGGTSGNTIYF
v_call: TRBV7-2; j_call: TRBJ2-2; clone_size: -; d_call: -; cdr3_nt: TGTGCCAGCAGCTCTAGGGGTTTCGGGACTGGCGGCACCGGGGAGCTGTTTTTT; cdr3_aa: CASSSRGFGTGGTGELFF
v_call: TRBV19; j_call: TRBJ2-2; clone_size: -; d_call: TRBD2; cdr3_nt: TGTGCCAGTAGTCTACCTAGCGGGAGTTTCATGGGGGAGCTGTTTTTT; cdr3_aa: CASSLPSGSFMGELFF
v_call: TRBV19; j_call: TRBJ2-1; clone_size: few; d_call: TRBD2; cdr3_nt: TGTGCCAGTAGTACGCCCCCGGGACTAGCGGTGGGGGGTGAGCAGTTCTTC; cdr3_aa: CASSTPPGLAVGGEQFF
v_call: TRBV25-1; j_call: TRBJ2-7; clone_size: -; d_call: -; cdr3_nt: TGTGCCAGCAGTGATCGCTACGAGCAGTACTTC; cdr3_aa: CASSDRYEQYF
v_call: TRBV5-8; j_call: TRBJ2-4; clone_size: -; d_call: -; cdr3_nt: TGTGCCAGCAGCTTTAGGGAGTCCAAAAACATTCAGTACTTC; cdr3_aa: CASSFRESKNIQYF
v_call: TRBV9; j_call: TRBJ2-2; clone_size: -; d_call: -; cdr3_nt: TGTGCCAGCAGCGTAGCGCCCGACGGGTGGACCGGGGAGCTGTTTTTT; cdr3_aa: CASSVAPDGWTGELFF
v_call: TRBV6-2/TRBV6-3; j_call: TRBJ2-1; clone_size: -; d_call: -; cdr3_nt: TGTGCCAGCAGTGGCGCACAGGGATTAGGCTCCTACAATGAGCAGTTCTTC; cdr3_aa: CASSGAQGLGSYNEQFF
v_call: TRBV5-1; j_call: TRBJ2-7; clone_size: -; d_call: -; cdr3_nt: TGCGCCAGCAGCTTCGGAAGGCATGGAGGGTACGAGCAGTACTTC; cdr3_aa: CASSFGRHGGYEQYF
v_call: TRBV7-6; j_call: TRBJ2-1; clone_size: -; d_call: TRBD2; cdr3_nt: TGTGCCAGCAGCTTTCCGACTAGCGGTAATGAGCAGTTCTTC; cdr3_aa: CASSFPTSGNEQFF
v_call: TRBV5-4; j_call: TRBJ2-1; clone_size: -; d_call: TRBD2; cdr3_nt: TGTGCCAGCAGCTTGGGGCCGGGACTAGCAGTGAATGAGCAGTTCTTC; cdr3_aa: CASSLGPGLAVNEQFF
v_call: TRBV5-1; j_call: TRBJ2-7; clone_size: -; d_call: TRBD2; cdr3_nt: TGCGCCAGCAGACCCAGCGGGGGCCACTACGAGCAGTACTTC; cdr3_aa: CASRPSGGHYEQYF
v_call: TRBV6-5; j_call: TRBJ1-2; clone_size: -; d_call: -; cdr3_nt: TGTGCCAGCAGCTCCGGGGCAGGGGTCAACCGCTACACCTTC; cdr3_aa: CASSSGAGVNRYTF
v_call: TRBV28; j_call: TRBJ2-3; clone_size: -; d_call: -; cdr3_nt: TGTGCCAGCAGTGGGGGGGCCACGACCCCAGGGGCAGATACGCAGTATTTT; cdr3_aa: CASSGGATTPGADTQYF
v_call: TRBV7-9; j_call: TRBJ2-7; clone_size: -; d_call: -; cdr3_nt: TGTGCCAGCAGCCCCTGGGACTTTTACGAGCAGTACTTC; cdr3_aa: CASSPWDFYEQYF
v_call: TRBV7-9; j_call: TRBJ1-3; clone_size: -; d_call: -; cdr3_nt: TGTGCCAGCAGCTTAATCGAGCGGGGAAACACCATATATTTT; cdr3_aa: CASSLIERGNTIYF
v_call: TRBV27; j_call: TRBJ2-6; clone_size: -; d_call: -; cdr3_nt: TGTGCCAGCAGGGGGCTGGGCTCTGGGGCCAACGTCCTGACTTTC; cdr3_aa: CASRGLGSGANVLTF
v_call: TRBV5-4; j_call: TRBJ2-5; clone_size: -; d_call: -; cdr3_nt: TGTGCCAGCAGCTTCGAAGGTTCGCGGCAAGAGACCCAGTACTTC; cdr3_aa: CASSFEGSRQETQYF
v_call: TRBV6-6; j_call: TRBJ1-1; clone_size: -; d_call: -; cdr3_nt: TGTGCCAGCAGAACACCCGGGACTACCGTCACTGAAGCTTTCTTT; cdr3_aa: CASRTPGTTVTEAFF
v_call: TRBV24-1; j_call: TRBJ2-5; clone_size: -; d_call: -; cdr3_nt: TGTGCCACCAGTGCTTCGGAGGGCCTTTCGTCTGAGACCCAGTACTTC; cdr3_aa: CATSASEGLSSETQYF
v_call: TRBV10-3; j_call: TRBJ2-5; clone_size: -; d_call: TRBD2; cdr3_nt: TGTGCCATCAGCTCCGGGACTAGCACAGAGACCCAGTACTTC; cdr3_aa: CAISSGTSTETQYF
v_call: TRBV5-6; j_call: TRBJ2-2; clone_size: -; d_call: TRBD2; cdr3_nt: TGTGCCAGCAGCTCGACTAGCGGGAGGGTAGTCGGGGAGCTGTTTTTT; cdr3_aa: CASSSTSGRVVGELFF
v_call: TRBV2; j_call: TRBJ2-1; clone_size: -; d_call: TRBD1; cdr3_nt: TGTGCCAGCAGTGAGGGACAGTTACGCTCCTACAATGAGCAGTTCTTC; cdr3_aa: CASSEGQLRSYNEQFF
v_call: TRBV19; j_call: TRBJ1-1; clone_size: -; d_call: -; cdr3_nt: TGTGCCAGTAGTCTCGAGACACCGAACACTGAAGCTTTCTTT; cdr3_aa: CASSLETPNTEAFF
v_call: TRBV4-2; j_call: TRBJ1-4; clone_size: once; d_call: -; cdr3_nt: TGTGCCAGCAGCCAAGAGGCCCCGACGGGGGGACTGTTTTTT; cdr3_aa: CASSQEAPTGGLFF